These T cell receptor beta chains were read from a single sample in a study of T cells in Graves' hyperthyroidism and ophthalmopathy. TCRdb recomputed calls from the multiplex PCR reads with MiXCR, one row per CDR3 protein. The sample has approximately 610,000 distinct CDR3 sequences, about 15% seen once; the top ten hold 4.3%. Specimen: blood. These receptors all come from a woman in her thirties or forties with Graves' ophthalmopathy. Both conserved end residues are part of each CDR3. D genes are given only for firm matches. The size of a clone is reported for some rows only, either as once, few or many, or as a class for expanded clones.

abundance: .; v_gene: TRBV7-9; j_gene: TRBJ2-7; d_gene: TRBD1; CDR3aa: CASSFTGDHYEQYF; CDR3nt: TGTGCCAGCAGCTTTACAGGGGACCACTACGAGCAGTACTTC
abundance: many; v_gene: TRBV6-1; j_gene: TRBJ1-3; d_gene: TRBD1; CDR3aa: CASRLGQGGGNTIYF; CDR3nt: TGTGCCAGCAGGCTCGGACAGGGGGGAGGAAACACCATATATTTT
abundance: few; v_gene: TRBV10-3; j_gene: TRBJ2-5; d_gene: .; CDR3aa: CAIGGQPQETQYF; CDR3nt: TGTGCCATCGGGGGACAACCTCAAGAGACCCAGTACTTC
abundance: many; v_gene: TRBV7-9; j_gene: TRBJ2-4; d_gene: TRBD2; CDR3aa: CASSYWDYSGQYF; CDR3nt: TGTGCCAGCAGCTACTGGGACTACTCGGGTCAGTACTTC
abundance: .; v_gene: TRBV12-3/TRBV12-4; j_gene: TRBJ1-2; d_gene: .; CDR3aa: CASSGGAGNYGYTF; CDR3nt: TGTGCCAGCAGTGGGGGCGCGGGTAACTATGGCTACACCTTC
abundance: many; v_gene: TRBV4-2; j_gene: TRBJ1-3; d_gene: .; CDR3aa: CASSQDRGSGNTIYF; CDR3nt: TGTGCCAGCAGCCAAGACCGAGGCTCTGGAAACACCATATATTTT
abundance: .; v_gene: TRBV12-5; j_gene: TRBJ1-1; d_gene: TRBD1; CDR3aa: CASGLGQGGTEAFF; CDR3nt: TGTGCTAGTGGTTTGGGACAGGGAGGCACTGAAGCTTTCTTT
abundance: .; v_gene: TRBV6-1; j_gene: TRBJ2-5; d_gene: TRBD2; CDR3aa: CASSTLAVQETQYF; CDR3nt: TGTGCCAGCAGCACACTAGCGGTCCAAGAGACCCAGTACTTC
abundance: many; v_gene: TRBV6-2/TRBV6-3; j_gene: TRBJ2-7; d_gene: .; CDR3aa: CASRRDRSESYEQYF; CDR3nt: TGTGCCAGCAGAAGGGACCGTAGTGAATCCTACGAGCAGTACTTC
abundance: many; v_gene: TRBV19; j_gene: TRBJ2-7; d_gene: TRBD2; CDR3aa: CASSPSGRATYEQYF; CDR3nt: TGTGCCAGTAGCCCTAGCGGGAGGGCCACGTACGAGCAGTACTTC
abundance: many; v_gene: TRBV5-1; j_gene: TRBJ2-1; d_gene: TRBD2; CDR3aa: CASSPKTSGNNEQFF; CDR3nt: TGCGCCAGCAGCCCCAAGACTAGCGGTAACAATGAGCAGTTCTTC
abundance: many; v_gene: TRBV24-1; j_gene: TRBJ2-5; d_gene: .; CDR3aa: CATSDPDSRETQYF; CDR3nt: TGTGCCACCAGTGACCCGGACAGCAGGGAGACCCAGTACTTC
abundance: many; v_gene: TRBV30; j_gene: TRBJ1-1; d_gene: TRBD1; CDR3aa: CAWSDRGRSEAFF; CDR3nt: TGTGCCTGGAGTGACAGGGGGCGGAGTGAAGCTTTCTTT
abundance: .; v_gene: TRBV29-1; j_gene: TRBJ1-1; d_gene: .; CDR3aa: CSGRDKGEAFF; CDR3nt: TGCAGCGGCCGGGACAAAGGGGAAGCTTTCTTT
abundance: few; v_gene: TRBV20-1; j_gene: TRBJ1-1; d_gene: .; CDR3aa: CSARAVVTEAFF; CDR3nt: TGCAGTGCTAGAGCAGTTGTCACTGAAGCTTTCTTT
abundance: many; v_gene: TRBV6-1; j_gene: TRBJ1-5; d_gene: .; CDR3aa: CASRLGQPNQPQHF; CDR3nt: TGTGCCAGCAGACTAGGACAGCCAAATCAGCCCCAGCATTTT
abundance: .; v_gene: TRBV29-1; j_gene: TRBJ2-2; d_gene: TRBD2; CDR3aa: CSVSTSGFTGELFF; CDR3nt: TGCAGCGTTTCGACTAGCGGGTTCACCGGGGAGCTGTTTTTT
abundance: many; v_gene: TRBV6-2/TRBV6-3; j_gene: TRBJ1-2; d_gene: .; CDR3aa: CASTPPSVLYGYTF; CDR3nt: TGTGCCAGCACTCCACCCAGTGTGTTATATGGCTACACCTTC
abundance: many; v_gene: TRBV28; j_gene: TRBJ2-7; d_gene: TRBD1; CDR3aa: CASLPSGQGKSYEQYF; CDR3nt: TGTGCCAGCTTACCCTCGGGACAGGGAAAGTCCTACGAGCAGTACTTC
abundance: many; v_gene: TRBV6-1; j_gene: TRBJ1-5; d_gene: .; CDR3aa: CASSPTEYSNQPQHF; CDR3nt: TGTGCCAGCAGTCCGACAGAGTATAGCAATCAGCCCCAGCATTTT
abundance: many; v_gene: TRBV27; j_gene: TRBJ1-2; d_gene: .; CDR3aa: CASSIKQGLDYGYTF; CDR3nt: TGTGCCAGCAGTATCAAACAGGGTCTTGACTATGGCTACACCTTC
abundance: .; v_gene: TRBV14; j_gene: TRBJ2-5; d_gene: .; CDR3aa: CASSPSWGETQYF; CDR3nt: TGTGCCAGCAGCCCCTCGTGGGGGGAGACCCAGTACTTC
abundance: few; v_gene: TRBV4-2; j_gene: TRBJ2-6; d_gene: .; CDR3aa: CASSQQGPGANVLTF; CDR3nt: TGTGCCAGCAGCCAGCAGGGCCCTGGGGCCAACGTCCTGACTTTC
abundance: many; v_gene: TRBV12-3/TRBV12-4; j_gene: TRBJ1-3; d_gene: .; CDR3aa: CASTVGAGNTIYF; CDR3nt: TGTGCCAGCACGGTGGGGGCTGGAAACACCATATATTTT
abundance: many; v_gene: TRBV12-3/TRBV12-4; j_gene: TRBJ2-7; d_gene: .; CDR3aa: CASSQRTSAPHYEQYF; CDR3nt: TGTGCCAGCAGCCAAAGGACATCGGCCCCCCACTACGAGCAGTACTTC
abundance: many; v_gene: TRBV3-1; j_gene: TRBJ1-2; d_gene: .; CDR3aa: CASSQDLDVYYGYTF; CDR3nt: TGTGCCAGCAGCCAAGATTTGGACGTGTACTATGGCTACACCTTC
abundance: few; v_gene: TRBV7-2; j_gene: TRBJ2-7; d_gene: .; CDR3aa: CASSFGPGNEQYF; CDR3nt: TGTGCCAGCAGCTTTGGCCCAGGGAACGAGCAGTACTTC
abundance: few; v_gene: TRBV4-3; j_gene: TRBJ1-5; d_gene: TRBD1; CDR3aa: CASSQGQGPLGPQHF; CDR3nt: TGCGCCAGCAGCCAAGGACAGGGTCCCCTGGGGCCCCAGCATTTT
abundance: few; v_gene: TRBV20-1; j_gene: TRBJ2-7; d_gene: .; CDR3aa: CSAEGGETYEQYF; CDR3nt: TGCAGTGCAGAGGGGGGAGAGACCTACGAGCAGTACTTC
abundance: many; v_gene: TRBV28; j_gene: TRBJ2-7; d_gene: .; CDR3aa: CASSLGRGPLGQYF; CDR3nt: TGTGCCAGCAGTTTAGGCAGGGGTCCCCTGGGGCAGTACTTC
abundance: many; v_gene: TRBV19; j_gene: TRBJ1-5; d_gene: .; CDR3aa: CASRESRREGSNQPQHF; CDR3nt: TGTGCCAGTAGGGAGTCGCGGCGGGAGGGCAGCAATCAGCCCCAGCATTTT
abundance: many; v_gene: TRBV6-4; j_gene: TRBJ1-1; d_gene: .; CDR3aa: CASVERGGAREAFF; CDR3nt: TGTGCCAGCGTGGAACGGGGAGGAGCCCGTGAAGCTTTCTTT
abundance: many; v_gene: TRBV6-1; j_gene: TRBJ2-7; d_gene: TRBD1; CDR3aa: CASIGTGAYEQYF; CDR3nt: TGTGCCAGCATAGGGACAGGGGCCTACGAGCAGTACTTC
abundance: .; v_gene: TRBV29-1; j_gene: TRBJ1-2; d_gene: TRBD1; CDR3aa: CSVEDSDRGFYGYTF; CDR3nt: TGCAGCGTTGAAGATTCGGACAGGGGGTTCTATGGCTACACCTTC
abundance: many; v_gene: TRBV28; j_gene: TRBJ1-5; d_gene: .; CDR3aa: CASSSFRISREKGNQPQHF; CDR3nt: TGTGCCAGCAGTTCCTTCCGGATTTCCAGGGAAAAGGGCAATCAGCCCCAGCATTTT
abundance: many; v_gene: TRBV3-1; j_gene: TRBJ2-7; d_gene: .; CDR3aa: CASSRGLLDNLIEQYF; CDR3nt: TGTGCCAGCAGCCGCGGCCTCCTCGACAACCTCATCGAGCAGTACTTC
abundance: .; v_gene: TRBV27; j_gene: TRBJ2-2; d_gene: TRBD2; CDR3aa: CASSLMGEGPVGELFF; CDR3nt: TGTGCCAGCAGTTTAATGGGGGAGGGCCCGGTCGGGGAGCTGTTTTTT
abundance: many; v_gene: TRBV6-1; j_gene: TRBJ1-6; d_gene: TRBD1; CDR3aa: CASVPGQGAKSPLHF; CDR3nt: TGTGCCAGCGTCCCCGGACAGGGGGCGAAGTCACCCCTCCACTTT
abundance: many; v_gene: TRBV18; j_gene: TRBJ2-5; d_gene: .; CDR3aa: CASSPTRDGETQYF; CDR3nt: TGTGCCAGCTCACCGACTAGGGACGGAGAGACCCAGTACTTC